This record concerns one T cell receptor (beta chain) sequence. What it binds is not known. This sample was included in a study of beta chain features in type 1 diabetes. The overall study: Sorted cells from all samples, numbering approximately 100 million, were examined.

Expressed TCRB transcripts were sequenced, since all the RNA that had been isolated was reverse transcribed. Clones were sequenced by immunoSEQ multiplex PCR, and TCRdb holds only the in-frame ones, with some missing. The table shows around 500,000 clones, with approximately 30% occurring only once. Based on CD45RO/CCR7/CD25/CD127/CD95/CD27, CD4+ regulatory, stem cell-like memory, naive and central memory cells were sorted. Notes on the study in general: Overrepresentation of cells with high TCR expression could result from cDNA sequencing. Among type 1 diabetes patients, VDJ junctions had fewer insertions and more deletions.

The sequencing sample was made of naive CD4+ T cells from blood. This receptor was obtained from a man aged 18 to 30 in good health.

CDR3 bases: TGTGCCAGCAGCCAGGGTAATTCCTACGAGCAGTACTTC. Translated: CASSQGNSYEQYF. This chain links TRBV9 with TRBJ2-7, with D possibly being TRBD1 (5 bases). The CDR3 is made up of 13 amino acids. V was clipped by 4 bases and J by 1 base, with 9 bases between them. CDR1 is SGDLS and CDR2 is YYNGEE in the germline V gene.